This entry lists 32 T cell receptor beta chains sequenced from one sample in a study of blood T cell repertoires in COVID-19. Sequencing used immunoSEQ multiplex PCR; TCRdb keeps in-frame clones, though not all of them. The sample shows under 200,000 clones, 88% of them seen only once. Sequenced input: peripheral blood. All receptors derive from a man aged 50 or older who had recovered from COVID-19.

V gene TRBV9 combines with J gene TRBJ2-2; TRBD2 matches 10 bases. V dropped 0 bases and J dropped 4; count of bases not matched to a gene: 3. This CDR3 comprises 16 residues. The germline CDR1 and CDR2 sequences are SGDLS and YYNGEE. CDR3 in amino acids: CASSVVAGGGTGELFF. DNA for the CDR3: TGTGCCAGCAGCGTAGTAGCGGGGGGCGGCACCGGGGAGCTGTTTTTT.

This chain joins TRBV5-4 and TRBJ2-1; D not certain. CDR1 is SGHNT, CDR2 YYREEE, per germline (reference sequence). With 4 bases removed from V and 1 base from J, the gap between germline ends came to 12 bases. The CDR3 totals 15 residues. CDR3: CASSVRRGSYNEQFF. The CDR3 DNA reads as TGTGCCAGCAGCGTCCGCAGAGGTTCCTACAATGAGCAGTTCTTC.

V is TRBV20-1 and J is TRBJ2-7; possibly TRBD2 for D (6 bases). Germline-derived CDR1 and CDR2 are DFQATT and SNEGSKA (reference sequence). This CDR3 contains 14 residues. The germline V and J ends were trimmed by 3 bases and 2 bases, with 14 bases remaining between them. The DNA for the CDR3 is TGCAGTGCTAGTAGAGGGCGGGGAGCCTACGAGCAGTACTTC. Its translation: CSASRGRGAYEQYF.

This chain connects TRBV2 to TRBJ1-2; 9 bases fit TRBD1. Per germline, CDR1 SNHLY and CDR2 FYNNEI. With 5 bases clipped from V and 3 bases from J, the junction kept 4 bases outside the gene matches. The CDR3 is 14 amino acids. The DNA for the CDR3 is TGTGCCAGCAGTAAGGGACAGGGAGACTATGGCTACACCTTC. Amino acid sequence: CASSKGQGDYGYTF.

The chain recombines TRBV7-2 with TRBJ2-3; 8 bases are shared with TRBD2. This CDR3 comprises 15 residues. V shed 3 bases, J shed 6 bases, and the junction held 8 bases outside the gene matches. The germline V gene has CDR1 SGHTA and CDR2 FQGNSA. As DNA, the CDR3 is TGTGCCAGCAGCTTCACCCTAGCGGGCCGGGATACGCAGTATTTT. Protein: CASSFTLAGRDTQYF.

The chain has TRBV19 and TRBJ2-7; tentatively, D is TRBD1 (5 bases). There are 14 residues in the CDR3. The V end lost 4 bases, the J end lost 2 bases, and 12 bases lay between the germline ends. Germline V gene sequence: CDR1 LNHDA, CDR2 SQIVND (reference sequence). As DNA, the CDR3 is TGTGCCAGTAGTAGACGTCAGGGCCCCTACGAGCAGTACTTC. This gives the protein CASSRRQGPYEQYF.

The gene calls are TRBV5-8 and TRBJ1-1, with 10 bases aligning to TRBD1. V dropped 4 bases and J dropped 6; count of bases not matched to a gene: 9. Germline CDR1 and CDR2: SGHTS and YDEGEE. CDR3 length: 15 amino acids. CDR3: CASSETGTGAPEAFF. In DNA, the CDR3 is TGTGCCAGCAGCGAAACCGGGACAGGGGCCCCTGAAGCTTTCTTT.

This clone was seen only once. CDR3 protein: CASSLTGITDTQYF. The CDR3 coding sequence is TGCGCCAGCAGCTTGACAGGGATCACAGATACGCAGTATTTT. The V call is TRBV5-1, the J call TRBJ2-3; a weak D match, TRBD1 (6 bases). This CDR3 comprises 14 residues. Trimming removed 1 base at V and 2 bases at J, with 8 bases between. Germline V lookup: CDR1 SGHRS, CDR2 YFSETQ.

This clone was detected once. The CDR3 loop reads CAIRGQGGTGELFF. Here the CDR3 DNA reads TGTGCCATCAGAGGACAGGGGGGGACCGGGGAGCTGTTTTTT. This chain connects TRBV10-3 to TRBJ2-2; 10 nucleotides align to TRBD1. V trimming: 6 bases; J trimming: 5 bases; junction bases outside the gene matches: 3. The CDR3 runs to 14 residues. Per germline, CDR1 ENHRY and CDR2 SYGVKD.

This chain connects TRBV18 to TRBJ1-6, with unresolved D. In germline, CDR1 is KGHSH, CDR2 LQKENI. Trimming removed 6 bases at V and 4 bases at J, with 10 bases between. The CDR3 consists of 14 residues. The CDR3 DNA reads as TGTGCCAGCTCCCCGCGAGGGTATAATTCACCCCTCCACTTT. This gives the protein CASSPRGYNSPLHF.

The chain joins TRBV5-6 to TRBJ1-6; D gene ambiguous. Trimming took 2 bases from V and 7 from J, leaving 13 bases between them. The CDR3 has 15 amino acids. Germline CDR1 and CDR2: SGHDT and YYEEEE. DNA for the CDR3: TGTGCCAGCAGCTTTTCGAGCGTCAGAAATTCACCCCTCCACTTT. It encodes CASSFSSVRNSPLHF.

J is TRBJ2-5 and V is TRBV25-1, with a tentative D call TRBD1 (6 bases). In germline, CDR1 is MGHDK, CDR2 SYGVNS. The CDR3 has 14 amino acids. Between the trimmed V and J ends, which lost 9 bases and 2 bases, there was a span of 16 bases. The CDR3 sequence is CASIPSQGQETQYF. CDR3 DNA sequence: TGTGCCAGTATCCCCTCGCAGGGGCAAGAGACCCAGTACTTC.

The chain is built from TRBV6-5 and TRBJ2-7; a possible D gene is TRBD1 (5 bases). V was shortened by 6 bases and J by 2 bases, with 14 bases between the two germline ends. The CDR3 is 14 amino acids. CDR1 MNHEY and CDR2 SVGAGI come from the germline V gene. DNA for the CDR3: TGTGCCAGCAGATCAGGCAGGGCCCCCTACGAGCAGTACTTC. Translation gives CASRSGRAPYEQYF.

The chain uses TRBV7-2 and TRBJ2-1, with 8 bases lining up with TRBD2. Germline CDR1 SGHTA, CDR2 FQGNSA. The CDR3 is 14 residues long. V was clipped by 6 bases and J by 7 bases; unmatched bases: 8. The CDR3 sequence is CASRRPSGFNEQFF. CDR3 sequence (DNA): TGTGCCAGCAGGAGACCTAGCGGGTTTAATGAGCAGTTCTTC.

The chain joins TRBV10-3 to TRBJ2-3, with 8 nucleotides matching TRBD2. The CDR3 extends over 14 amino acids. CDR1 is ENHRY and CDR2 is SYGVKD in the germline V gene. J lost 4 bases, V lost 6 bases, and 6 bases had no gene match. The CDR3 protein is CAISLGLDSDTQYF. CDR3 DNA sequence: TGTGCCATCAGCCTGGGACTAGACTCAGATACGCAGTATTTT.

The chain is built from TRBV5-4 and TRBJ2-1; the D gene is possibly TRBD1 (5 bases). V gave up 9 bases and J gave up 3 bases, with 19 bases separating them. The CDR3 extends over 15 amino acids. Germline assignment: CDR1 SGHNT and CDR2 YYREEE (reference sequence). The CDR3 DNA follows: TGTGCCACCCAGTTTGACAGATCTTTCTACAATGAGCAGTTCTTC. Its translation: CATQFDRSFYNEQFF.

The chain has TRBV23-1 and TRBJ2-7, with D perhaps matching TRBD1 (5 bases). TRBV23-1 is an open reading frame, and its role is uncertain. CDR3 length: 18 amino acids. Trimming left V 4 bases short and J 4 bases short, with 26 bases between. The CDR3: CASSLDNIQVRVQYEQYF. CDR3 in DNA: TGCGCCAGCAGTCTCGACAATATACAGGTCCGGGTCCAATACGAGCAGTACTTC.

The chain combines TRBV28 with TRBJ1-3, with TRBD1 as a possible D gene (6 bases). The V end lost 8 bases, the J end lost 1 base, and 18 bases lay between the germline ends. Germline V CDR1 and CDR2: MDHEN, SYDVKM. The CDR3 has 16 amino acids. The CDR3 protein is CASLRTAGWSGNTIYF. The CDR3 DNA follows: TGTGCCAGCCTCAGGACAGCAGGGTGGTCTGGAAACACCATATATTTT.

This clone was counted a single time. This rearrangement joins TRBV11-3 to TRBJ2-1, with TRBD1 identical over 8 bases. The CDR3 runs to 16 residues. CDR1 SGHNT and CDR2 YENEEA come from the germline V gene. V shed 1 base, J shed 4 bases, and the junction held 6 bases outside the gene matches. The CDR3 sequence: CASSLGGQVKYNEQFF. In nucleotides, the CDR3 is TGTGCCAGCAGCTTAGGGGGACAGGTCAAATACAATGAGCAGTTCTTC.

This chain uses TRBV7-2 with TRBJ1-2; 8 bases agree with TRBD1. CDR3 length: 13 amino acids. Trimming removed 0 bases from V and 6 bases from J; junction bases left unmatched: 0. Germline lookup yields CDR1 SGHTA and CDR2 FQGNSA. The CDR3 sequence: CASSLAQGDGYTF. DNA of the CDR3: TGTGCCAGCAGCTTAGCACAGGGGGATGGCTACACCTTC.

The rearrangement links TRBV14 to TRBJ1-1; D unclear. The CDR3 extends over 14 amino acids. Germline assignment: CDR1 SGHDN and CDR2 FVKESK. V gave up 4 bases and J gave up 0 bases, with 9 bases separating them. DNA for the CDR3: TGTGCCAGCAGCCCCCCGGGGATGAACACTGAAGCTTTCTTT. Its protein is CASSPPGMNTEAFF.

Points on this clone: Other nucleotide sequences in the sample specify the same CDR3. This chain joins TRBV18 and TRBJ2-7; 12 nucleotides match TRBD1. J was trimmed by 5 bases and V by 6 bases; bases with no gene match: 5. The germline V gene has CDR1 KGHSH and CDR2 LQKENI. The CDR3 loop spans 14 amino acids. The CDR3 here is CASSPGQGANEQYF. DNA for the CDR3: TGTGCCAGCTCTCCGGGACAGGGGGCCAACGAGCAGTACTTC.

The chain is built from TRBV19 and TRBJ2-2; unclear D gene. The CDR3 contains 14 residues. The V end was cut by 9 bases, the J end by 6 bases, with 17 bases between. CDR1 is LNHDA and CDR2 is SQIVND in the germline V gene (reference sequence). CDR3 loop: CASLRHTLPGELFF. DNA for the CDR3: TGTGCCAGCCTAAGACACACCTTGCCCGGGGAGCTGTTTTTT.

This clone was observed a few times. The chain carries TRBV7-2 and TRBJ2-1, with 7 positions matching TRBD1. The V and J ends lost 1 base and 10 bases, in that order; junction bases with no gene match: 7. Germline-derived CDR1 and CDR2 are SGHTA and FQGNSA. CDR3 length: 14 residues. The chain's CDR3 is CASSLETGNGEQFF. CDR3 DNA: TGTGCCAGCAGCTTAGAGACAGGGAATGGGGAGCAGTTCTTC. The full variable domain, in which reference TRBV7-2 and TRBJ2-1 provide the parts outside the CDR3, is GAGVSQSPSNKVTEKGKDVELRCDPISGHTALYWYRQSLGQGLEFLIYFQGNSAPDKSGLPSDRFSAERTGGSVSTLTIQRTQQEDSAVYLCASSLETGNGEQFFGPGTRLTVL.

The genes are TRBV7-3 and TRBJ1-1; the D is unclear. The CDR3 length is 14 residues. The V end lost 0 bases, the J end lost 0 bases, and 5 bases lay between the germline ends. Germline CDR1 and CDR2: SGHTA and FQGTGA. Here the CDR3 DNA reads TGTGCCAGCAGCTTAACGCCGGTGAACACTGAAGCTTTCTTT. This encodes CASSLTPVNTEAFF.

This clone was observed a handful of times. J is TRBJ1-1 and V is TRBV11-2; no firm D call. Per germline, CDR1 SGHAT and CDR2 FQNNGV. CDR3 length: 17 residues. Trimming removed 5 bases at V and 2 bases at J, with 21 bases between. The chain's CDR3 is CASSPIGFRQTNTEAFF. In nucleotides, the CDR3 is TGTGCCAGCAGCCCGATCGGTTTTAGGCAGACAAACACTGAAGCTTTCTTT.

The rearrangement joins TRBV3-1 (or the pseudogene TRBV3-2) to TRBJ2-7, with D possibly TRBD1 on 5 matching bases. Germline lookup yields CDR1 LGHDT and CDR2 YNNKEL (reference sequence). With 4 bases removed from V and 5 bases from J, the gap between germline ends came to 9 bases. This CDR3 spans 12 amino acids. The CDR3 DNA is TGTGCCAGCAGCCGAGCCAGGGACGAGCAGTACTTC. It encodes CASSRARDEQYF.

The V and J genes are TRBV19 and TRBJ1-1; weak D call: TRBD1 (5 bases). There are 13 residues in the CDR3. The germline V gene has CDR1 LNHDA and CDR2 SQIVND (reference sequence). The V and J ends lost 7 bases and 1 base respectively, with 10 bases between them. The CDR3 here is CASKITGNTEAFF. CDR3 coding DNA: TGTGCCAGTAAAATCACAGGGAACACTGAAGCTTTCTTT.

V gene TRBV18 combines with J gene TRBJ2-1; 15 nucleotides match TRBD2. The CDR3 length is 18 residues. The junction had 6 bases not matched to a gene; V was cut back by 2 bases and J by 4 bases. CDR1 and CDR2 (germline): KGHSH, LQKENI. Here the CDR3 reads CASSPGLAGGVRYNEQFF. The CDR3 DNA reads TGTGCCAGCTCACCAGGACTAGCGGGAGGGGTGCGTTACAATGAGCAGTTCTTC.

The rearrangement joins TRBV27 to TRBJ1-1; TRBD1 matches 11 bases. From germline, CDR1 is MNHEY and CDR2 SMNVEV (reference sequence). CDR3 length: 17 amino acids. V was pared by 8 bases and J by 0 bases, with 11 bases of the junction left unmatched. The CDR3 is CASARTGGPRMNTEAFF. Here the CDR3 DNA reads TGTGCCAGCGCCCGGACAGGGGGCCCCAGGATGAACACTGAAGCTTTCTTT.

The chain is built from TRBV2 and TRBJ1-3; 8 bases map to TRBD1. V was pared by 9 bases and J by 2 bases, with 6 bases of the junction left unmatched. CDR3 size: 14 residues. Germline V lookup: CDR1 SNHLY, CDR2 FYNNEI. Here the CDR3 DNA reads TGTGCCAGTAAAGACAGGGGAACTGGAAACACCATATATTTT. Translated, it gives CASKDRGTGNTIYF.

The rearrangement uses TRBV5-1 and TRBJ2-7, with D possibly matching TRBD1 (6 bases). Germline CDR1 SGHRS, CDR2 YFSETQ. The V gene lost 0 bases and the J gene lost 5 bases, with 15 bases spanning the gap. The CDR3 sequence is 15 residues long. CDR3 region: CASSLAIGRGHEQYF. The DNA for the CDR3 is TGCGCCAGCAGCTTGGCTATCGGCAGGGGCCACGAGCAGTACTTC.